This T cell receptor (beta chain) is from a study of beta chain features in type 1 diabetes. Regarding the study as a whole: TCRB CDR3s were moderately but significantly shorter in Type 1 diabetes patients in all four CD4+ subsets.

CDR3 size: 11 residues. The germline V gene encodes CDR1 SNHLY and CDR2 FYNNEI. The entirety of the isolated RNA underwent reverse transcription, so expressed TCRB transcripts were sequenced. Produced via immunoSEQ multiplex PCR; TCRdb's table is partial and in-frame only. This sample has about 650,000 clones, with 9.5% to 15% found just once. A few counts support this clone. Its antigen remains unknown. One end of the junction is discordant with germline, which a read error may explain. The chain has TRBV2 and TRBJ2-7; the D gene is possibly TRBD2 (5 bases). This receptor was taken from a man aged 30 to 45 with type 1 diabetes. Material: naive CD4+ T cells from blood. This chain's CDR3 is CASREGYEQYF. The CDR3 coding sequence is TGTGCCAGCCGTGAGGGTTACGAGCAGTACTTC.